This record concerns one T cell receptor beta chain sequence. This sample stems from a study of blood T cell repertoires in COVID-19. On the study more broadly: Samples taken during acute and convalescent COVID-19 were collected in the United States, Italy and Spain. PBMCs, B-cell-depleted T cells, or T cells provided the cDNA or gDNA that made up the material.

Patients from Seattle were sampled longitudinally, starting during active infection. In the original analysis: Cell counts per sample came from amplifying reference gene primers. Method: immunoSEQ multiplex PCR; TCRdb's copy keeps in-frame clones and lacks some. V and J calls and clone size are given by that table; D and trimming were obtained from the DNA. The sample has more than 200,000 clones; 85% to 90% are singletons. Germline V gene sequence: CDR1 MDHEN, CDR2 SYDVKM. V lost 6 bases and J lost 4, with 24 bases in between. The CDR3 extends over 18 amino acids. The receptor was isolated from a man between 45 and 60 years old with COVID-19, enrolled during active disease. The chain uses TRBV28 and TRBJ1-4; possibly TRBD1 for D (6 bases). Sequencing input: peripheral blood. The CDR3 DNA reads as TGTGCCAGCAGACCCTGGACAGAGCCGAGAAATCTTAATGAAAAACTGTTTTTT. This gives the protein CASRPWTEPRNLNEKLFF.